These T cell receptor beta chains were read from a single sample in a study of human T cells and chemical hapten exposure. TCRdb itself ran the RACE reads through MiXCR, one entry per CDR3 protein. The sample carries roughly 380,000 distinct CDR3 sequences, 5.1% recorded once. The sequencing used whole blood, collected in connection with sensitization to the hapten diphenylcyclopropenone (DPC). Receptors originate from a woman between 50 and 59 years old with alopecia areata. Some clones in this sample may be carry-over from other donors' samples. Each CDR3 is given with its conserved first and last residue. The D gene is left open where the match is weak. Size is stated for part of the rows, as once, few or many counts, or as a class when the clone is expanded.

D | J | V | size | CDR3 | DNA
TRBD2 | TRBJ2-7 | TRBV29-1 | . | CSVGGLREGREAYEQYF | TGCAGCGTCGGGGGCTTGCGGGAGGGCCGCGAAGCCTACGAGCAGTACTTC
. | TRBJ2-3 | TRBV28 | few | CASSLIQGGTDTQYF | TGTGCCAGCAGCTTAATACAGGGAGGCACAGATACGCAGTATTTT
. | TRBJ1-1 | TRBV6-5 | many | CASTRTANTEAFF | TGTGCCAGCACCCGAACAGCGAACACTGAAGCTTTCTTT
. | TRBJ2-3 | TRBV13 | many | CASSLNVPSTDTQYF | TGTGCCAGCAGCCTAAATGTACCCAGCACAGATACGCAGTATTTT
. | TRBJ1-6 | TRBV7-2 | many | CASSPGLGNSPLHF | TGTGCCAGCAGCCCGGGACTTGGCAATTCACCCCTCCACTTT
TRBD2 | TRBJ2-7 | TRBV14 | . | CASSRSGLAGGSFSYEQYF | TGTGCCAGCAGCCGATCGGGACTAGCGGGGGGTTCTTTCTCCTACGAGCAGTACTTC
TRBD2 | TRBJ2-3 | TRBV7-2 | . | CASSFRVAGEVADTQYF | TGTGCCAGCAGCTTCCGAGTAGCGGGAGAGGTTGCAGATACGCAGTATTTT
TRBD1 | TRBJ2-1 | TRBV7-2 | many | CASSYQGTGLGNEQFF | TGTGCCAGCAGCTACCAGGGGACAGGACTGGGTAATGAGCAGTTCTTC
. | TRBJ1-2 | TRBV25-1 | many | CASSDFYGYTF | TGTGCCAGCAGTGATTTCTATGGCTACACCTTC
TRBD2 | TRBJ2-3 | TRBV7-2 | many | CASSLIGAGVGDTQYF | TGTGCCAGCAGCTTAATTGGAGCGGGGGTCGGAGATACGCAGTATTTT
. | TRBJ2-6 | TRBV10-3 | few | CAIRRDTRTGANVLTF | TGTGCCATCAGGCGGGACACCCGGACTGGGGCCAACGTCCTGACTTTC
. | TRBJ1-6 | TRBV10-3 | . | CAIGASNSPLHF | TGTGCCATCGGGGCCAGTAATTCACCCCTCCACTTT
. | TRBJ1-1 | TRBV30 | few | CAWMTWVAFF | TGTGCCTGGATGACTTGGGTAGCTTTCTTT
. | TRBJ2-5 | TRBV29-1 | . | CSVQIETQYF | TGCAGCGTCCAAATCGAGACCCAGTACTTC
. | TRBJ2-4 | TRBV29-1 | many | CSVEAGDSQYF | TGCAGCGTTGAAGCGGGAGACAGCCAGTACTTC
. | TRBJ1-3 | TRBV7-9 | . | CASSPPPGNTIYF | TGTGCCAGCAGCCCCCCCCCTGGAAACACCATATATTTT
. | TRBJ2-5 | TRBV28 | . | CASSSGAKETQYF | TGTGCCAGCAGTTCAGGGGCAAAAGAGACCCAGTACTTC
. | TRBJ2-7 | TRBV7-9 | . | CASSLARGQSIRF | TGTGCCAGCAGCTTAGCGCGGGGACAGTCTATTCGCTTC
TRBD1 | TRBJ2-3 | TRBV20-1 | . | CSASSGGITDTQYF | TGCAGTGCGTCTTCAGGGGGTATCACAGATACGCAGTATTTT
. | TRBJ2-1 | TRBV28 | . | CASSRGAADNEQFF | TGTGCCAGCAGCCGGGGAGCAGCAGACAATGAGCAGTTCTTC
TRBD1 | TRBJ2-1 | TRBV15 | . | CATSREGTGINEQFF | TGTGCCACCAGCAGAGAGGGGACAGGGATCAATGAGCAGTTCTTC
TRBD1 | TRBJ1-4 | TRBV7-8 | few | CASSLAGRGRGNEKLFF | TGTGCCAGCAGCTTAGCGGGCAGGGGGCGCGGGAATGAAAAACTGTTTTTT
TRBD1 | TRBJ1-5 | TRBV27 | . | CASRSQGAAQPQHF | TGTGCCAGCAGATCCCAGGGGGCCGCTCAGCCCCAGCATTTT
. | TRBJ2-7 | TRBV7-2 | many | CASSPTRSEQYF | TGTGCCAGCAGCCCGACTAGAAGCGAGCAGTACTTC
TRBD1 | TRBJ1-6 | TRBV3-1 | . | CASSQQGQGSSPLHF | TGTGCCAGCAGCCAGCAGGGACAGGGAAGTTCACCCCTCCACTTT
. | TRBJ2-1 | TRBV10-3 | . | CAISAPTEHNEQFF | TGTGCCATCAGTGCCCCCACGGAGCACAATGAGCAGTTCTTC
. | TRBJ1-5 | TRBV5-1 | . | CASSFTGQSNQPQHF | TGCGCCAGCAGCTTCACAGGGCAGAGCAATCAGCCCCAGCATTTT
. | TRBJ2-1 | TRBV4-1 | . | CASSQVPEAADDEQFF | TGCGCCAGCAGCCAAGTCCCCGAGGCGGCTGATGATGAGCAGTTCTTC
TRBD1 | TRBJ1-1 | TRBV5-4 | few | CASSRPGQGMTEAFF | TGTGCCAGCAGCCGGCCGGGACAGGGAATGACTGAAGCTTTCTTT
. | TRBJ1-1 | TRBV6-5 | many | CASSYAWWGAEAFF | TGTGCCAGCAGTTACGCCTGGTGGGGGGCTGAAGCTTTCTTT
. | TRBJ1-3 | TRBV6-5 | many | CASSYSSAAGNTIYF | TGTGCCAGCAGTTACTCTTCCGCCGCTGGAAACACCATATATTTT
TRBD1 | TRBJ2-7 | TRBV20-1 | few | CSARGGGTGPLYEQYF | TGCAGTGCTAGAGGAGGGGGGACAGGGCCCCTCTACGAGCAGTACTTC
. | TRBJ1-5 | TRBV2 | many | CASSERGYQPQHF | TGTGCCAGCAGTGAAAGGGGCTATCAGCCCCAGCATTTT
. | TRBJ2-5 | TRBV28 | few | CASSPPATETQYF | TGTGCCAGCAGCCCCCCGGCAACAGAGACCCAGTACTTC
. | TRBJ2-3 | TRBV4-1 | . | CASSQGGGRLRSDTQYF | TGCGCCAGCAGCCAAGGAGGAGGACGCCTAAGGTCGGATACGCAGTATTTT
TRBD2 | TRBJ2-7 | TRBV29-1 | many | CSVIGLAGVEQYF | TGCAGCGTCATAGGACTAGCGGGAGTTGAGCAGTACTTC
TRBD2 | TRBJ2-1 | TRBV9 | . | CASSVGAGGGDEQFF | TGTGCCAGCAGCGTAGGAGCGGGAGGTGGGGATGAGCAGTTCTTC
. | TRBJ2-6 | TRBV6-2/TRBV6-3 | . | CASSYSEFSGANVLTF | TGTGCCAGCAGTTACTCGGAATTCTCTGGGGCCAACGTCCTGACTTTC
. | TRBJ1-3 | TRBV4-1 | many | CASSQEFGLSGNTIYF | TGCGCCAGCAGCCAAGAATTCGGGCTCTCTGGAAACACCATATATTTT
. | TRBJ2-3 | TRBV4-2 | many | CASSQDRLAVATQYF | TGTGCCAGCAGCCAAGATCGGCTAGCTGTAGCTACGCAGTATTTT
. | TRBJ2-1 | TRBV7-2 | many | CASSLFGPSYNEQFF | TGTGCCAGCAGCTTATTTGGGCCCTCCTACAATGAGCAGTTCTTC
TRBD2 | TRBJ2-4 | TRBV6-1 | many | CAGSHETGTSGVAKNIQYF | TGTGCCGGCAGCCACGAAACCGGGACTAGCGGAGTAGCCAAAAACATTCAGTACTTC
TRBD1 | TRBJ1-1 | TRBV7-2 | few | CASSLTGSGTTEAFF | TGTGCCAGCAGCTTGACAGGGTCGGGGACCACTGAAGCTTTCTTT
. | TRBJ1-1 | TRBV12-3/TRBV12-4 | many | CASSSGLRAFF | TGTGCCAGCAGTTCCGGTCTCAGGGCTTTCTTT
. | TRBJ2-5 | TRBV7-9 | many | CASSLAREQETQYF | TGTGCCAGCAGCTTAGCCAGGGAACAAGAGACCCAGTACTTC
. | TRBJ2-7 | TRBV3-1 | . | CASSRRDTRTYEQYF | TGTGCCAGCAGCCGCCGGGACACCCGCACCTACGAGCAGTACTTC
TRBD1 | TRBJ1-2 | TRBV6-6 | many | CASRPTRQGAGGYTF | TGTGCCAGCAGACCAACTCGACAGGGGGCTGGTGGCTACACCTTC
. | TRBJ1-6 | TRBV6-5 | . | CASSGGTLDNSPLHF | TGTGCCAGCAGTGGCGGGACCCTTGATAATTCACCCCTCCACTTT
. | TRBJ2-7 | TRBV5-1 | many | CASRTRLAAAWDEQYF | TGCGCCAGCAGGACACGATTAGCGGCTGCCTGGGACGAGCAGTACTTC
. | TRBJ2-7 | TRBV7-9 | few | CASSLAGGLNEQYF | TGTGCCAGCAGCTTAGCCGGAGGGTTGAACGAGCAGTACTTC
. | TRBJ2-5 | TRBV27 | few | CASSIGAYQETQYF | TGTGCCAGCTCGATAGGGGCATACCAAGAGACCCAGTACTTC
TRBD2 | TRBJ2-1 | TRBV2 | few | CASSEAAGGFYNEQFF | TGTGCCAGCAGTGAGGCAGCGGGGGGCTTCTACAATGAGCAGTTCTTC
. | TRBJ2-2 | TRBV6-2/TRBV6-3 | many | CASSYRLGNTGELFF | TGTGCCAGCAGTTACCGACTGGGAAACACCGGGGAGCTGTTTTTT
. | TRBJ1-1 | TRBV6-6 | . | CASIQPPGASEAFF | TGTGCCAGCATTCAACCCCCGGGGGCGAGTGAAGCTTTCTTT
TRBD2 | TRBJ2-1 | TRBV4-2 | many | CASSQSLAGYSYNEQFF | TGTGCCAGCAGCCAAAGTCTAGCGGGATACTCCTACAATGAGCAGTTCTTC
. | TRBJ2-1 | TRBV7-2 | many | CASSPVPLGAYNEQFF | TGTGCCAGCAGCCCCGTACCCCTTGGGGCTTACAATGAGCAGTTCTTC
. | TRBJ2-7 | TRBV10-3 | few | CAISEAEGAFEQYF | TGTGCCATCAGTGAAGCGGAAGGGGCGTTCGAGCAGTACTTC
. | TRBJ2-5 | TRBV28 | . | CASSPGTPEETQSF | TGTGCCAGCAGTCCAGGGACCCCTGAAGAGACCCAGTCCTTC